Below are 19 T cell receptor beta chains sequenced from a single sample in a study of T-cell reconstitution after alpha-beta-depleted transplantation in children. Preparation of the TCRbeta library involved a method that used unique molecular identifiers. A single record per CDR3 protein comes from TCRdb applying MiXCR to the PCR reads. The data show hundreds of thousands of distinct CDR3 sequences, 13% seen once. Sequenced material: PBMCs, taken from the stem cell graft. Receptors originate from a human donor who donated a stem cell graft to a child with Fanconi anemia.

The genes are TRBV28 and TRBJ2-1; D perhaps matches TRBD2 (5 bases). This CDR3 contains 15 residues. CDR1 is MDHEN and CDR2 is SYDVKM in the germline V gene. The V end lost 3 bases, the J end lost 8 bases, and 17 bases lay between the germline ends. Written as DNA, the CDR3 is TGTGCCAGCAGTTTTCTAGCTCTCCGCTTCTATGAGCAGTTCTTC. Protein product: CASSFLALRFYEQFF. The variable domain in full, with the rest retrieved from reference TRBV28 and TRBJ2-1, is DVKVTQSSRYLVKRTGEKVFLECVQDMDHENMFWYRQDPGLGLRLIYFSYDVKMKEKGDIPEGYSVSREKKERFSLILESASTNQTSMYLCASSFLALRFYEQFFGPGTRLTVL.

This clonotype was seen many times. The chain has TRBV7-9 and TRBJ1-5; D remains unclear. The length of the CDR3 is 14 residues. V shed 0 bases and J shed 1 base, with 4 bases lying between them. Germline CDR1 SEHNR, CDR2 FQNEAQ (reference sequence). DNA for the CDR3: TGTGCCAGCAGCTTAGCAGGGAGCAATCAGCCCCAGCATTTT. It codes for CASSLAGSNQPQHF. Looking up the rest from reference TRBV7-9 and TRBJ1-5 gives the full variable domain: DTGVSQNPRHKITKRGQNVTFRCDPISEHNRLYWYRQTLGQGPEFLTYFQNEAQLEKSRLLSDRFSAERPKGSFSTLEIQRTEQGDSAMYLCASSLAGSNQPQHFGDGTRLSIL.

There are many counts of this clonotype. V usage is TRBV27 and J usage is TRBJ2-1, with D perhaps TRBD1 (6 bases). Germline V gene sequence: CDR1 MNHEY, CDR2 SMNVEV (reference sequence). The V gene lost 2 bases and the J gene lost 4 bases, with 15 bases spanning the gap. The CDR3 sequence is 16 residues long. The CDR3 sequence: CASSLQGHSLYNEQFF. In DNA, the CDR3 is TGTGCCAGCAGTTTACAGGGACATAGTTTGTACAATGAGCAGTTCTTC.

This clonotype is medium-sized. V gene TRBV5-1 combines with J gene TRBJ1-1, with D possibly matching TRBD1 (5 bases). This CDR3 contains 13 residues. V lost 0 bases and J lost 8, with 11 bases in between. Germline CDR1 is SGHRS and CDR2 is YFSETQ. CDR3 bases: TGCGCCAGCAGCTTGGGGGGACCAACCGAAGCTTTCTTT. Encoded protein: CASSLGGPTEAFF.

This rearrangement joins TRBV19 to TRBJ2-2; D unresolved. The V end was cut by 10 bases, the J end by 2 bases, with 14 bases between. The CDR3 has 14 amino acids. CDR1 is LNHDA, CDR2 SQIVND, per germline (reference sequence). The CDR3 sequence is CATSNSHNTGELFF. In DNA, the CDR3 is TGTGCCACCTCTAACTCCCATAACACCGGGGAGCTGTTTTTT.

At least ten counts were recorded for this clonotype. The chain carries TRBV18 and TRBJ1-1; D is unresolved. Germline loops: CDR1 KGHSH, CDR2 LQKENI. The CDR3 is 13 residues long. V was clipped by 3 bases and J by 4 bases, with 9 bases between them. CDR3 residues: CASSPTLGTEAFF. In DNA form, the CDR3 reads TGTGCCAGCTCACCCACCCTGGGCACTGAAGCTTTCTTT.

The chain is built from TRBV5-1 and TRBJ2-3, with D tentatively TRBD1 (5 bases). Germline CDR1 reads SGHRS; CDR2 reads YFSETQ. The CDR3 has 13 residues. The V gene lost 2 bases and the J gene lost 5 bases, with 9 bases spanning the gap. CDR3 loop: CASSFSRGDTQYF. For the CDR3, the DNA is TGCGCCAGCAGCTTTAGTAGGGGAGATACGCAGTATTTT.

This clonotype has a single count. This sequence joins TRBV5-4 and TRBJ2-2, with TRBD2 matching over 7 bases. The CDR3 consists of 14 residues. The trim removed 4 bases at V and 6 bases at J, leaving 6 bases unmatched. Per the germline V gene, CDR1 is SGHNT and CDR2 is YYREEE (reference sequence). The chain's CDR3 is CASSPREGPGELFF. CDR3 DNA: TGTGCCAGCAGCCCAAGGGAGGGGCCCGGGGAGCTGTTTTTT.

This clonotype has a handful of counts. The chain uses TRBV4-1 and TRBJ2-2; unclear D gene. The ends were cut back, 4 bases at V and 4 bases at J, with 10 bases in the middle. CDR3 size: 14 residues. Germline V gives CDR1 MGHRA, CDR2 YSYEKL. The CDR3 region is CASSPQESTGELFF. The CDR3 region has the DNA TGCGCCAGCAGCCCTCAGGAGAGCACCGGGGAGCTGTTTTTT.

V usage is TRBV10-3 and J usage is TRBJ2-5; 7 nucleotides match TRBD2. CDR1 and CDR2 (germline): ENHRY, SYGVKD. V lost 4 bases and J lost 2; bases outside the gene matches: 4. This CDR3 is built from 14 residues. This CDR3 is CAISAAGDQETQYF. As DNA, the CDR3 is TGTGCCATCAGTGCTGCGGGGGATCAAGAGACCCAGTACTTC.

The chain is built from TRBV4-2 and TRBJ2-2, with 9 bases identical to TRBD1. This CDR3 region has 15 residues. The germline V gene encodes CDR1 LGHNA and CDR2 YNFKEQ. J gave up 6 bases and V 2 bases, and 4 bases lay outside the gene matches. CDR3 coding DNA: TGTGCCAGCAGCCAAAACAGGGGGCGCTCCGGGGAGCTGTTTTTT. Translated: CASSQNRGRSGELFF.

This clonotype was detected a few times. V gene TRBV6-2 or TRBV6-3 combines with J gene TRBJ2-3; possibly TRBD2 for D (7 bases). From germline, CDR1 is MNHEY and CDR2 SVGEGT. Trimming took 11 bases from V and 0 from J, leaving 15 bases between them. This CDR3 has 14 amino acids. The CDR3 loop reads CAGRGGLSTDTQYF. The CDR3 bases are TGTGCCGGGCGCGGGGGCCTTAGCACAGATACGCAGTATTTT.

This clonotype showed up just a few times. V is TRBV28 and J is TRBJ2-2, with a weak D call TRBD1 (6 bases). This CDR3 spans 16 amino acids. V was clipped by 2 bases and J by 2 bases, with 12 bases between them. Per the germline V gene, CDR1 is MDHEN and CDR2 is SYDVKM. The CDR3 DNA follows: TGTGCCAGCAGTTTAATCGGGACACAAAACACCGGGGAGCTGTTTTTT. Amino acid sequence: CASSLIGTQNTGELFF.

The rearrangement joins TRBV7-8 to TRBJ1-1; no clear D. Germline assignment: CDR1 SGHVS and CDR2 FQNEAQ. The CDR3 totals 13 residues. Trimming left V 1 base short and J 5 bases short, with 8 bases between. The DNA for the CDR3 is TGTGCCAGCAGCTTAGTCTTTGGGACTGAAGCTTTCTTT. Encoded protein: CASSLVFGTEAFF.

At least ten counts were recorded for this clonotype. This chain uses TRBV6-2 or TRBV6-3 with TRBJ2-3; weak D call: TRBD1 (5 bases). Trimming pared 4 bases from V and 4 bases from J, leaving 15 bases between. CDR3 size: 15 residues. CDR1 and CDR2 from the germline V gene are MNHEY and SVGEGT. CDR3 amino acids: CASSSPGPGPDTQYF. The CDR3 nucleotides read TGTGCCAGCAGTTCCCCAGGGCCAGGGCCAGATACGCAGTATTTT.

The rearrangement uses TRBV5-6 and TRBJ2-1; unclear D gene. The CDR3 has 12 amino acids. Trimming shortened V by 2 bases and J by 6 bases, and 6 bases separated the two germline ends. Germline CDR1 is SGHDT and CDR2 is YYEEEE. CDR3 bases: TGTGCCAGCAGCTTATTAGTCAATGAGCAGTTCTTC. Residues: CASSLLVNEQFF.

The CDR3 here is CASSLGPGDASNYGYTF. Written as DNA, the CDR3 is TGCGCCAGCAGCTTGGGCCCCGGAGACGCGAGTAACTATGGCTACACCTTC. The V gene is TRBV5-1, the J gene TRBJ1-2, with D hard to call. V was pared by 0 bases and J by 1 base, with 16 bases between. CDR1 is SGHRS and CDR2 is YFSETQ in the germline V gene. This CDR3 region has 17 residues.

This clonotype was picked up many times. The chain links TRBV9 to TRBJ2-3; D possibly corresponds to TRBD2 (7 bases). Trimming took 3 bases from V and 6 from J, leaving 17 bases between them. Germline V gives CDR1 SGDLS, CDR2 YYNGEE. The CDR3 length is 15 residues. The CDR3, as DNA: TGTGCCAGCAGCGCAACGGGGGGCCTATCGGATACGCAGTATTTT. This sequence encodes CASSATGGLSDTQYF.

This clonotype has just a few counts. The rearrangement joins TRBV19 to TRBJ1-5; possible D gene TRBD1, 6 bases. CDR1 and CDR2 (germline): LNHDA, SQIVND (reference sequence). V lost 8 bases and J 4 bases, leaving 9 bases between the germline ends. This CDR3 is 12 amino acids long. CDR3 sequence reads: CASVTGNQPQHF. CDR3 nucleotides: TGTGCCAGTGTCACAGGGAATCAGCCCCAGCATTTT.